The source of this T cell receptor (beta chain) is a study of tissue T cells after allogeneic stem cell transplantation. Whole-study results and caveats: Limitations included a small, clinically heterogeneous cohort and limited sampling depth. Motif-based clustering found tissue-specific repertoire signatures shared across patients, though few clones were shared. TCR repertoires tracked anatomic similarity, regardless of disease or transplant status.

Indicated time point: mouse harvest day 14 after allogeneic transplant. Tail vein injection delivered 10^7 T-cell-depleted bone marrow cells and 10^6 splenic CD5+ T cells. B6 (H2b) cells into BALB/c (H2d) mice; tissues taken at day 7 or 14. This clone was seen a few times. Its antigen is still unknown. Genes here carry mouse names. The missing CDR3 end, 1 residue past where the read stops, is filled in from the germline J gene. Using immunoSEQ multiplex PCR, the repertoire was profiled, and TCRdb retains in-frame clones only, with some absent. The sample includes fewer than 400 clones, about 52% of them seen just once. This CDR3 is built from 14 residues. Per the germline V gene, CDR1 is NSHNY and CDR2 is SYGAGN. The junction had 5 bases not matched to a gene; V was cut back by 3 bases and J by 4 bases.

The receptor was derived from a female BALB/c mouse given C57BL/6 T cells with graft-versus-host disease after an allogeneic hematopoietic cell transplant. Specimen: blood. The chain combines TRBV13-1 with TRBJ2-7, with 9 bases that match TRBD2. CDR3 residues: CASSGAGTGYEQYF. The DNA read from the CDR3 is TGTGCCAGCAGTGGAGCCGGGACTGGGTATGAACAGTAC.